One TCR beta chain is described in this entry. Its target antigen remains unknown. Base qualities are not recorded, but no much larger clone differs from it by a single base. Sequenced using an Illumina HiSeq 1500. Starting from the raw public reads, TCRdb applied fastp trimming at Q25, assembled clones with MiXCR and retained in-frame beta chains. Under each unique CDR3 protein, matching rows form one entry showing the most common genes and DNA. The table for this sample lists about 920,000 distinct CDR3 sequences; around a third of them were counted only once. The ten most abundant clones make up over 12% of the sample. The data originate from a study of T cell repertoires in cytomegalovirus infection (dated by TCRdb to between 2019 and 2020). Concerning the study at large: Alongside well-studied HLA-B-restricted epitopes, the peptide stimulations were aimed at recently identified HLA-C-restricted CMV epitopes, whose presentation resists viral immunomodulation. Because public TCR beta signatures pointed to carriage of CMV infection together with the matching HLA type, the HLA type of each donor mattered for the analysis.

CDR1 and CDR2, per the germline V gene (reference sequence), are SGHAT and FQDESV. V is clipped by 3 bases and J by 7 bases, and the sequence between their germline boundaries is 7 bases long. CDR3 length: 13 amino acids, cysteine to phenylalanine. Just CDR3 DNA is preserved here, 39 bases in frame from base 1. Reading the label with the study, this specimen's treatment or condition is: in vitro stimulation with specific CMV peptide epitopes to enrich CMV-specific T cells. What the authors observed across the whole study: The ex vivo response was dominated by HLA-C-restricted CMV-specific TCR beta clonotypes, which also provided the single most frequent clonotype in two of eight donors. Carriers of CMV infection plus the relevant HLA type were discriminated by the cumulative frequency of public TCR beta family members in the study cohort and in an independent roughly 400-donor cohort.

The TCR originated in a human donor in good health (CMV status not recorded). Some clones in this sample may be carry-over from other donors' samples. This material consisted of cultured CD8+ T cells from PBMCs, taken from culture after CMV antigen stimulation. The chain is made from TRBV11-1 and TRBJ1-6; the D gene is unclear. The CDR3 corresponds to CASSFEYNSPLHF. The nucleotides read TGTGCCAGCAGCTTTGAGTACAATTCACCCCTCCACTTT.